The T cell receptor beta chain under discussion was sequenced for a study of blood T cells in healthy people across ages. Study-level results: The long-lived group displayed more naive CD4+ cells, plus higher diversity, than the aged donors did. A strong correlation was seen between TCR beta diversity and naive T cell percentage. Unsorted PBMCs blocked a conclusive comparison of naive and antigen-experienced cells.

This CDR3 spans 16 amino acids. Using a J-beta primer mix together with a sample-barcoded 5' primer, a second PCR was run for about 6 to 11 cycles. TCRdb analysed the 5' RACE reads with MiXCR anew, one entry per CDR3 protein. The sample includes approximately 1,700,000 distinct CDR3 sequences, roughly 43% seen only once; the top ten take under 30%. The authors drew about 10 milliliters of peripheral blood from each donor. This clonotype was counted between two and nine times. No antigen is known for it. Sample: blood. The V call is TRBV12-3 or TRBV12-4, the J call TRBJ2-5; 10 bases fit TRBD1. The J call may be mistaken, given a closer DNA end match to TRBJ2-7. This sequence originates from a human donor in good health. CDR3: CASSGPGQGPTYEQYF. In nucleotides, the CDR3 is TGTGCCAGCAGCGGTCCGGGACAGGGGCCCACCTACGAGCAGTACTTC.